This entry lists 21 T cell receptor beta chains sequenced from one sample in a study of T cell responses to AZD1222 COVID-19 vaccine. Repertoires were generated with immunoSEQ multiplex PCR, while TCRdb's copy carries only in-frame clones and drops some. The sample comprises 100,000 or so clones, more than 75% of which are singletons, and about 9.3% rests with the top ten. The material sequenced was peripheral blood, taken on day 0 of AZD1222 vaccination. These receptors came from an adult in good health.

CDR3 nucleotides: TGTGCCAGCAGTCGGGACAGGGGGAATCAGCCCCAGCATTTT. Amino acids: CASSRDRGNQPQHF. This chain uses TRBV7-9 with TRBJ1-5; 11 bases match TRBD1. CDR3 length: 14 residues. V lost 6 bases and J lost 4; bases outside the gene matches: 2. Germline CDR1 reads SEHNR; CDR2 reads FQNEAQ (reference sequence).

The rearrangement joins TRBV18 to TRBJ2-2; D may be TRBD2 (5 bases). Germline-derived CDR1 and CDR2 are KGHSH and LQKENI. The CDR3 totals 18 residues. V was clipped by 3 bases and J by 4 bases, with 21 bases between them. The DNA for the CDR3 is TGTGCCAGCTCACCCAGGACGGGTCGGGGTGAGGCCACCGGGGAGCTGTTTTTT. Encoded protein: CASSPRTGRGEATGELFF.

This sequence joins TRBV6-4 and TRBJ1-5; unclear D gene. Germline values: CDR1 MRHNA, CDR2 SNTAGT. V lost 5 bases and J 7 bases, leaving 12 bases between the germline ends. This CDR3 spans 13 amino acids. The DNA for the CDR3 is TGTGCCAGCAGTAAGGAAGAGGCCCAGCCCCAGCATTTT. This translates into CASSKEEAQPQHF.

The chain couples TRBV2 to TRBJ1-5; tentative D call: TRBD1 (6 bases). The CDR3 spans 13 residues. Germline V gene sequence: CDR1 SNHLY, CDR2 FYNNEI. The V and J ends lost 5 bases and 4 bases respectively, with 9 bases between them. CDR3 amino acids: CASSQGLNQPQHF. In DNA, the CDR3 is TGTGCCAGCAGTCAGGGGTTAAATCAGCCCCAGCATTTT.

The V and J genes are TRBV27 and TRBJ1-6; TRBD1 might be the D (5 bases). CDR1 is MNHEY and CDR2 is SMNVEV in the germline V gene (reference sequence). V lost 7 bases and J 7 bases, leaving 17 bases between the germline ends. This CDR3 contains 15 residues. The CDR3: CASTTRGGLNSPLHF. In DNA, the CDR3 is TGTGCCAGCACCACCCGGGGGGGATTGAATTCACCCCTCCACTTT.

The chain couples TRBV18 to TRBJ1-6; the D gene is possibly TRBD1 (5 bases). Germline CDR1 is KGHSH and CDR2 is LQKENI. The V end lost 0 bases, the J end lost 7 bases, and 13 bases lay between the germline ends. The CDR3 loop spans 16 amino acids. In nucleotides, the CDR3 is TGTGCCAGCTCACCACCGGGCAGGCGGGGGAATTCACCCCTCCACTTT. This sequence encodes CASSPPGRRGNSPLHF.

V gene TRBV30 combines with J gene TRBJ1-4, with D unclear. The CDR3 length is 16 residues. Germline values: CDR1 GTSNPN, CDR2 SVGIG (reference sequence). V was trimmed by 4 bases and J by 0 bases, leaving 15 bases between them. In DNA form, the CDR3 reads TGTGCCTGGAAGAAATCCGGCCTCGCAACTAATGAAAAACTGTTTTTT. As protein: CAWKKSGLATNEKLFF. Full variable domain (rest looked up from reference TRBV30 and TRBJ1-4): SQTIHQWPATLVQPVGSPLSLECTVEGTSNPNLYWYRQAAGRGLQLLFYSVGIGQISSEVPQNLSASRPQDRQFILSSKKLLLSDSGFYLCAWKKSGLATNEKLFFGSGTQLSVL.

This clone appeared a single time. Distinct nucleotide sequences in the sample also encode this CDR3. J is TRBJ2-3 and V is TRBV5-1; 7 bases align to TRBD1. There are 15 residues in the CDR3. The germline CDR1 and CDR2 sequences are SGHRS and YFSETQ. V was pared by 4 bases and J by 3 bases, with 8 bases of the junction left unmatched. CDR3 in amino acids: CASSPGQVSTDTQYF. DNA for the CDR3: TGCGCCAGCAGCCCCGGACAGGTCTCGACAGATACGCAGTATTTT.

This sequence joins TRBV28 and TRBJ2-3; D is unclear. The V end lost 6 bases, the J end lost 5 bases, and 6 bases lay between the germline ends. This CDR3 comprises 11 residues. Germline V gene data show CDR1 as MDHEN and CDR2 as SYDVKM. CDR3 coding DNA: TGTGCCAGCAGCCGGAGAGATACGCAGTATTTT. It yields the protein CASSRRDTQYF.

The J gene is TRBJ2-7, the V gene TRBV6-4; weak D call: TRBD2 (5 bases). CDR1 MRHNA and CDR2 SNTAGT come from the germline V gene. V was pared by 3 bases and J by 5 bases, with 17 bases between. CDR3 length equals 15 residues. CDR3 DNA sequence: TGTGCCAGCAGTGAGGTGGGCGGGCTACCCCACGAGCAGTACTTC. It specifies CASSEVGGLPHEQYF.

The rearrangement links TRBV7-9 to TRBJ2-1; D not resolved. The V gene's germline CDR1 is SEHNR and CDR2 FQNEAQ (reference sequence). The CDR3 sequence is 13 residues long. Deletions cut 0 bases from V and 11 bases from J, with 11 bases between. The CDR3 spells CASSLAPEPQQFF. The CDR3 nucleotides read TGTGCCAGCAGCTTAGCGCCTGAACCACAGCAGTTCTTC.

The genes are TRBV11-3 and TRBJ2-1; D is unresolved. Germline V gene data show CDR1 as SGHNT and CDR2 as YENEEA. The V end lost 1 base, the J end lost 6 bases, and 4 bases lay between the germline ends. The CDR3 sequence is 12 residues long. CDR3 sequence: CASSLASNEQFF. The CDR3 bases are TGTGCCAGCAGCTTAGCCTCCAATGAGCAGTTCTTC.

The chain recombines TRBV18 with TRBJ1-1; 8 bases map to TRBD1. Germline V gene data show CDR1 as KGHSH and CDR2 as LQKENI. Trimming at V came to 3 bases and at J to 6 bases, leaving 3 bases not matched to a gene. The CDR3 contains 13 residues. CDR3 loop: CASSPTGGSEAFF. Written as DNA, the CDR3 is TGTGCCAGCTCACCCACAGGGGGATCTGAAGCTTTCTTT.

Here the CDR3 DNA reads TGTGCCAGCAGCCCCGGAACAGGGGACATGAACACTGAAGCTTTCTTT. Translation gives CASSPGTGDMNTEAFF. The chain couples TRBV7-9 to TRBJ1-1; TRBD1 matches at 7 bases. Germline V gene lookup returns CDR1 SEHNR and CDR2 FQNEAQ (reference sequence). The CDR3 contains 16 residues. Trimming at V came to 5 bases and at J to 0 bases, leaving 9 bases not matched to a gene.

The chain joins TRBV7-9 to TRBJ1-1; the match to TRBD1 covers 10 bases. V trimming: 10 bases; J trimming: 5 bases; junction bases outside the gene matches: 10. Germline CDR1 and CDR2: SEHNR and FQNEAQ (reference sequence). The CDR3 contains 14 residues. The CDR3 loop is CATQRDRGRTEAFF. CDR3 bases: TGTGCCACCCAACGGGACAGGGGTCGGACTGAAGCTTTCTTT.

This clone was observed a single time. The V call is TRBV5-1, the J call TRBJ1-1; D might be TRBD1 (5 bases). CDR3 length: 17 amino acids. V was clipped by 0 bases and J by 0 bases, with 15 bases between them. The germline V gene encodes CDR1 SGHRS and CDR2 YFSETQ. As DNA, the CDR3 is TGCGCCAGCAGCTTGGTGGTGCAGGGAGGGATGAACACTGAAGCTTTCTTT. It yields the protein CASSLVVQGGMNTEAFF.

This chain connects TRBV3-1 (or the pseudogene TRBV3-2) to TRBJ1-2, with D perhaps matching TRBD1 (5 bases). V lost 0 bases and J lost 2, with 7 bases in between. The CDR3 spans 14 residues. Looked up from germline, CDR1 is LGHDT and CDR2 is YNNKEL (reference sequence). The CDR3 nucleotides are TGTGCCAGCAGCCAAGAGGGGGGGAACTATGGCTACACCTTC. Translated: CASSQEGGNYGYTF.

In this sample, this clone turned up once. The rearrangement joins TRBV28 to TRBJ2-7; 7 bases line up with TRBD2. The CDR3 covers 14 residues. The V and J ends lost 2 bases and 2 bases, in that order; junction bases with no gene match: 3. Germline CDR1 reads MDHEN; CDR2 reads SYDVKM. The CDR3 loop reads CASSLGTTTYEQYF. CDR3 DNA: TGTGCCAGCAGTTTAGGGACTACTACCTACGAGCAGTACTTC.

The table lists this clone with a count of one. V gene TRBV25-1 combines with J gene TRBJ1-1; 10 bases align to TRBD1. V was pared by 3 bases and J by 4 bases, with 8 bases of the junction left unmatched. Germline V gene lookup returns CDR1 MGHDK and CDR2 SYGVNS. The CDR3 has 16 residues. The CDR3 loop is CASSEPPGQGSTEAFF. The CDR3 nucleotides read TGTGCCAGCAGTGAGCCCCCGGGACAGGGGTCCACTGAAGCTTTCTTT. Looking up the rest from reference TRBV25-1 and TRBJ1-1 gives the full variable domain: EADIYQTPRYLVIGTGKKITLECSQTMGHDKMYWYQQDPGMELHLIHYSYGVNSTEKGDLSSESTVSRIRTEHFPLTLESARPSHTSQYLCASSEPPGQGSTEAFFGQGTRLTVV.

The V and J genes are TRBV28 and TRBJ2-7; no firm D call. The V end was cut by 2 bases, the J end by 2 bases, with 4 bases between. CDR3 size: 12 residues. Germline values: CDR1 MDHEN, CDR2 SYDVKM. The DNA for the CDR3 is TGTGCCAGCAGTTTAGGAGCCTACGAGCAGTACTTC. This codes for CASSLGAYEQYF.

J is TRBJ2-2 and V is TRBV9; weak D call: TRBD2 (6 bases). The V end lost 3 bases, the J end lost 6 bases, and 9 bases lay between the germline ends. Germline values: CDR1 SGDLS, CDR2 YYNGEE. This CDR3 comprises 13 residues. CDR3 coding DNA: TGTGCCAGCAGCGGCCTAGCGTCCGGGGAGCTGTTTTTT. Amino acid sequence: CASSGLASGELFF.